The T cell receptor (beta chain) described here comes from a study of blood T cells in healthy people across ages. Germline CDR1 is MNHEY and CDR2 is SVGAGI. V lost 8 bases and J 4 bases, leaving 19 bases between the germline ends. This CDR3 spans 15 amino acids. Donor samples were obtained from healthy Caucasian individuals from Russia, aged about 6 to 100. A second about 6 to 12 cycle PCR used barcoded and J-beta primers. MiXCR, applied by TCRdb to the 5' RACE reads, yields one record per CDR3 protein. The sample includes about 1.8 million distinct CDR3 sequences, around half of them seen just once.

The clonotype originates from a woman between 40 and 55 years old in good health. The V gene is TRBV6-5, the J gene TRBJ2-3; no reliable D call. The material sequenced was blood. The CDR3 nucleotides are TGTGCCAGCGGACCGGGTCCCCCCGCGCCAGATACGCAGTATTTT. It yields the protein CASGPGPPAPDTQYF.